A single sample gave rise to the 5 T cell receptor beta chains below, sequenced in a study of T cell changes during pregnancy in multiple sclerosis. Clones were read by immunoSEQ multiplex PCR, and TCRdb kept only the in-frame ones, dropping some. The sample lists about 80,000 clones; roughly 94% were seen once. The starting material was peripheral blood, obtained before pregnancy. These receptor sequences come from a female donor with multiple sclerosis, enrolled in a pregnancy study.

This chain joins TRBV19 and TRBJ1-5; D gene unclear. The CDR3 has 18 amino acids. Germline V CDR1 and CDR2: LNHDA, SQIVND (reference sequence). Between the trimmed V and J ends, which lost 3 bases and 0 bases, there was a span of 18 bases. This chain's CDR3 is CASSMGEGAPFSNQPQHF. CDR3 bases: TGTGCCAGTAGTATGGGTGAGGGTGCCCCCTTTAGCAATCAGCCCCAGCATTTT.

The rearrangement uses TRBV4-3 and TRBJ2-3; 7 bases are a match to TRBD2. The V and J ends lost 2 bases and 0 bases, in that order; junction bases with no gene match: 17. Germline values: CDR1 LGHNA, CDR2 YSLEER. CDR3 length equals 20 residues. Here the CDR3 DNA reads TGCGCCAGCAGCCAAAGGCTCTCGCACCCGACTAGCTCTAGCACAGATACGCAGTATTTT. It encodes CASSQRLSHPTSSSTDTQYF.

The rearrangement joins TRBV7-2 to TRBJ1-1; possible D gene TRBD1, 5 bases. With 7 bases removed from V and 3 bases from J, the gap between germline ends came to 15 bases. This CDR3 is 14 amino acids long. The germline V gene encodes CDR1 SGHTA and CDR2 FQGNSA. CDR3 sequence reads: CASKVGGWDTEAFF. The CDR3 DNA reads TGTGCCAGCAAAGTGGGGGGTTGGGACACTGAAGCTTTCTTT.

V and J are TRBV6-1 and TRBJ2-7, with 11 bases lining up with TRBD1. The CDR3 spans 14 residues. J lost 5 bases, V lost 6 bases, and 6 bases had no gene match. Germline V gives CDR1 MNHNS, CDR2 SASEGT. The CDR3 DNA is TGTGCCAGCAGCCGGGACAGGGGGATTGACGAGCAGTACTTC. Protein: CASSRDRGIDEQYF.

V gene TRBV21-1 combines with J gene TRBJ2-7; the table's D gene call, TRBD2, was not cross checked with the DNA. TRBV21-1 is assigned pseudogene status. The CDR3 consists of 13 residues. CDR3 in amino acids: CARDYGLTYEQYF. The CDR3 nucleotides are TGTGCCAGAGACTATGGACTAACCTACGAGCAGTACTTC.